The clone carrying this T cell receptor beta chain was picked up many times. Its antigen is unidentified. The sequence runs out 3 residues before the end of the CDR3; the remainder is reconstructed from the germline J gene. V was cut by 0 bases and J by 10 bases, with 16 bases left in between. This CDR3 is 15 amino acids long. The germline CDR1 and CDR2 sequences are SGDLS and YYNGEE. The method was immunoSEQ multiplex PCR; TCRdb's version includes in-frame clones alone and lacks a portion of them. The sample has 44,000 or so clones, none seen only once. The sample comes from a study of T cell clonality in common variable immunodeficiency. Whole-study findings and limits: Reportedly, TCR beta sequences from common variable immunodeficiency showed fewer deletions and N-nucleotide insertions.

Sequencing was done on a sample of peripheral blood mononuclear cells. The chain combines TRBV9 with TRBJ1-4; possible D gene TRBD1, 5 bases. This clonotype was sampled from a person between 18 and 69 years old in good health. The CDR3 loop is CASSVDGGGLGKLFF. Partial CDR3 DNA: TGTGCCAGCAGCGTAGACGGCGGGGGACTAGGAAAA.